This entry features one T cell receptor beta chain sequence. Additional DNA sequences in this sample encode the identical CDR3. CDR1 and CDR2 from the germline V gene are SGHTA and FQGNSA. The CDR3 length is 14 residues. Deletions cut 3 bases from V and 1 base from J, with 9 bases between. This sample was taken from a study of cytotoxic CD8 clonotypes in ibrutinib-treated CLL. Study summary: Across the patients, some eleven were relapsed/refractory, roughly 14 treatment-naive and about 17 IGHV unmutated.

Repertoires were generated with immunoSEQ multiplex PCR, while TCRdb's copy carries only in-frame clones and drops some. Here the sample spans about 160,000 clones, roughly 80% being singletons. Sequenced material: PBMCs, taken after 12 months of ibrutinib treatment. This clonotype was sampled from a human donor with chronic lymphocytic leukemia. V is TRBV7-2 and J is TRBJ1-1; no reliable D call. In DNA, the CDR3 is TGTGCCAGCAGCTTCTCGTGGAGGAACACTGAAGCTTTCTTT. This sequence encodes CASSFSWRNTEAFF.